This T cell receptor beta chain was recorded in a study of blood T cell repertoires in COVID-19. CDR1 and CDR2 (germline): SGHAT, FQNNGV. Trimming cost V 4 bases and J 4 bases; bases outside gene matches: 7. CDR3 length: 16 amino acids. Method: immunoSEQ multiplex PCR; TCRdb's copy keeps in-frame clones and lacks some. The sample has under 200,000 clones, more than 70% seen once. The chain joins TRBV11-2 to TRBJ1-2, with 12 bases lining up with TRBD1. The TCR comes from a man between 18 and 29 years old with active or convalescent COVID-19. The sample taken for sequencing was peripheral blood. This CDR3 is CASSSGTGGLVYGYTF. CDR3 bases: TGTGCCAGCAGCTCCGGGACAGGGGGCTTGGTCTATGGCTACACCTTC.